A selection of T cell receptor beta chains follows, all from one sample in a study of shared clonotypes between healthy human individuals. Method: immunoSEQ multiplex PCR; TCRdb's copy keeps in-frame clones and lacks some. The sample lists roughly 2 million clones, less than 95% occurring once. Sequenced input: naive CD8+ T cells sorted from blood. The receptor source for this set is a man younger than 35 in good health. The CDR3 runs from the conserved cysteine through the conserved F or W. Each record gives: D gene, clone size, J gene, V gene, CDR3 protein, CDR3 DNA. A D gene is named only where the DNA matches it firmly. The size field is filled for only some rows; it gives once, few, many or a size class.

d_call: -
clone_size: -
j_call: TRBJ1-4
v_call: TRBV30
cdr3_aa: CAWSVPQGRTNEKLFF
cdr3_nt: TGTGCCTGGAGTGTACCTCAGGGGCGAACTAATGAAAAACTGTTTTTT

d_call: -
clone_size: -
j_call: TRBJ2-2
v_call: TRBV27
cdr3_aa: CASSLVQGIGISTGELFF
cdr3_nt: TGTGCCAGCAGTTTAGTCCAGGGAATAGGGATAAGCACCGGGGAGCTGTTTTTT

d_call: -
clone_size: -
j_call: TRBJ2-7
v_call: TRBV19
cdr3_aa: CASSRGARVDEQYF
cdr3_nt: TGTGCCAGTAGTCGCGGGGCCCGCGTCGACGAGCAGTACTTC

d_call: -
clone_size: -
j_call: TRBJ2-1
v_call: TRBV14
cdr3_aa: CASSSMGTRSYNEQFF
cdr3_nt: TGTGCCAGCAGCTCTATGGGGACCAGGTCCTACAATGAGCAGTTCTTC

d_call: -
clone_size: -
j_call: TRBJ1-3
v_call: TRBV27
cdr3_aa: CASSLVPGNTIYF
cdr3_nt: TGTGCCAGCAGTTTGGTCCCGGGAAACACCATATATTTT

d_call: -
clone_size: few
j_call: TRBJ2-3
v_call: TRBV20-1
cdr3_aa: CSAIEGTQYF
cdr3_nt: TGCAGTGCGATAGAAGGTACGCAGTATTTT

d_call: -
clone_size: -
j_call: TRBJ2-7
v_call: TRBV9
cdr3_aa: CASSLGLSSYEQYF
cdr3_nt: TGTGCCAGCAGCTTGGGGCTCAGCTCCTACGAGCAGTACTTC

d_call: TRBD2
clone_size: -
j_call: TRBJ2-5
v_call: TRBV27
cdr3_aa: CASSLDSGTQETQYF
cdr3_nt: TGTGCCAGCAGTTTAGATAGCGGGACACAAGAGACCCAGTACTTC

d_call: -
clone_size: -
j_call: TRBJ2-7
v_call: TRBV5-1
cdr3_aa: CASSLEIGDGFLDEQYF
cdr3_nt: TGCGCCAGCAGCTTGGAGATAGGGGACGGGTTTTTGGACGAGCAGTACTTC

d_call: -
clone_size: -
j_call: TRBJ2-7
v_call: TRBV9
cdr3_aa: CASSFTGGREQYF
cdr3_nt: TGTGCCAGCAGTTTTACTGGGGGAAGGGAGCAGTACTTC

d_call: -
clone_size: -
j_call: TRBJ1-1
v_call: TRBV30
cdr3_aa: CAWSATGNTEAFF
cdr3_nt: TGTGCCTGGAGTGCGACGGGGAACACTGAAGCTTTCTTT

d_call: -
clone_size: -
j_call: TRBJ2-7
v_call: TRBV5-1
cdr3_aa: CASSVTGTREQYF
cdr3_nt: TGCGCCAGCAGCGTTACCGGGACCCGAGAGCAGTACTTC

d_call: TRBD1
clone_size: -
j_call: TRBJ1-1
v_call: TRBV7-9
cdr3_aa: CASSQGGSEAFF
cdr3_nt: TGTGCCAGCAGCCAGGGGGGGTCTGAAGCTTTCTTT

d_call: TRBD1
clone_size: -
j_call: TRBJ2-7
v_call: TRBV14
cdr3_aa: CASSRKQGAPYEQYF
cdr3_nt: TGTGCCAGCAGCCGTAAACAGGGGGCGCCCTACGAGCAGTACTTC

d_call: -
clone_size: -
j_call: TRBJ2-2
v_call: TRBV6-5
cdr3_aa: CASSILTNTGELFF
cdr3_nt: TGTGCCAGCAGCATTTTGACAAACACCGGGGAGCTGTTTTTT

d_call: TRBD2
clone_size: once
j_call: TRBJ2-2
v_call: TRBV29-1
cdr3_aa: CSVRSGVNTGELFF
cdr3_nt: TGCAGCGTTCGAAGCGGGGTAAATACCGGGGAGCTGTTTTTT

d_call: -
clone_size: -
j_call: TRBJ2-1
v_call: TRBV19
cdr3_aa: CASSLGASSYNEQFF
cdr3_nt: TGTGCCAGTAGTCTCGGGGCATCCTCCTACAATGAGCAGTTCTTC

d_call: -
clone_size: -
j_call: TRBJ2-1
v_call: TRBV7-6
cdr3_aa: CASSLRGPGSYNEQFF
cdr3_nt: TGTGCCAGCAGCTTGCGCGGGCCCGGGTCGTACAATGAGCAGTTCTTC

d_call: TRBD1
clone_size: -
j_call: TRBJ2-3
v_call: TRBV4-1
cdr3_aa: CASSPTGADTQYF
cdr3_nt: TGCGCCAGCAGCCCGACAGGGGCAGATACGCAGTATTTT

d_call: TRBD2
clone_size: -
j_call: TRBJ2-7
v_call: TRBV7-8
cdr3_aa: CASSLEAGTYEQYF
cdr3_nt: TGTGCCAGCAGCTTAGAAGCGGGAACCTACGAGCAGTACTTC

d_call: -
clone_size: -
j_call: TRBJ1-2
v_call: TRBV2
cdr3_aa: CASSVGQRGVTDYGYTF
cdr3_nt: TGTGCCAGCAGTGTAGGGCAGCGCGGGGTTACAGACTATGGCTACACCTTC

d_call: -
clone_size: once
j_call: TRBJ2-7
v_call: TRBV27
cdr3_aa: CASSFQGNYEQYF
cdr3_nt: TGTGCCAGCAGTTTCCAGGGGAACTACGAGCAGTACTTC

d_call: TRBD1
clone_size: -
j_call: TRBJ2-1
v_call: TRBV5-1
cdr3_aa: CASSLTGPYNEQFF
cdr3_nt: TGCGCCAGCAGCCTGACAGGGCCCTACAATGAGCAGTTCTTC

d_call: -
clone_size: -
j_call: TRBJ2-4
v_call: TRBV10-2
cdr3_aa: CASRSVRENIQYF
cdr3_nt: TGCGCCAGCAGAAGCGTACGGGAAAACATTCAGTACTTC

d_call: -
clone_size: -
j_call: TRBJ2-2
v_call: TRBV13
cdr3_aa: CASSLGGGELFF
cdr3_nt: TGTGCCAGCAGCTTAGGTGGCGGGGAGCTGTTTTTT

d_call: -
clone_size: -
j_call: TRBJ1-5
v_call: TRBV7-6
cdr3_aa: CASSLGGAQPQHF
cdr3_nt: TGTGCCAGCAGCTTAGGGGGTGCTCAGCCCCAGCATTTT

d_call: -
clone_size: -
j_call: TRBJ1-5
v_call: TRBV27
cdr3_aa: CASSLLGGGGNQPQHF
cdr3_nt: TGTGCCAGCAGTTTACTTGGAGGGGGTGGCAATCAGCCCCAGCATTTT

d_call: -
clone_size: few
j_call: TRBJ2-7
v_call: TRBV27
cdr3_aa: CASSPSDGVRGYEQYF
cdr3_nt: TGTGCCAGCAGTCCCTCGGACGGAGTGCGAGGCTACGAGCAGTACTTC

d_call: -
clone_size: -
j_call: TRBJ2-2
v_call: TRBV6-6
cdr3_aa: CATLGRTGELFF
cdr3_nt: TGTGCCACCCTCGGTCGGACCGGGGAGCTGTTTTTT